This entry is about one TCR beta chain. The data originate from a study of blood T cell repertoires in COVID-19. The wider study: There were acute and convalescent COVID-19 samples, and they came from the United States, Italy and Spain. PBMCs, B-cell-depleted T cells, or T cells were the source of the cDNA or gDNA that made up the material.

In the authors' methods: Amplification with reference gene primers provided the estimates of nucleated cell counts. TCRdb's table, derived via immunoSEQ multiplex PCR, lists solely in-frame clones and lacks some. That table gives V, J and clone size, and the DNA gave D and trimming. This table holds 540,000 or so clones, roughly nine tenths found once. Seattle's cohort entered during active infection and was followed longitudinally. After removal of 5 bases from V and 2 bases from J, the junction contained 11 bases not matched to a gene. Germline V gene data show CDR1 as LNHNV and CDR2 as YYDKDF (reference sequence). CDR3 length: 16 residues.

The sequenced sample was peripheral blood. The receptor was derived from a woman aged 45-59 years with COVID-19, enrolled during active disease. The rearrangement joins TRBV15 to TRBJ2-7; TRBD2 matches at 8 bases. Here the CDR3 reads CATSPPRAGGTYEQYF. CDR3 sequence (DNA): TGTGCCACCAGCCCTCCCCGGGCGGGAGGAACCTACGAGCAGTACTTC. Based on the CDR3 plus reference TRBV15 and TRBJ2-7, the full variable domain is DAMVIQNPRYQVTQFGKPVTLSCSQTLNHNVMYWYQQKSSQAPKLLFHYYDKDFNNEADTPDNFQSRRPNTSFCFLDIRSPGLGDTAMYLCATSPPRAGGTYEQYFGPGTRLTVT.